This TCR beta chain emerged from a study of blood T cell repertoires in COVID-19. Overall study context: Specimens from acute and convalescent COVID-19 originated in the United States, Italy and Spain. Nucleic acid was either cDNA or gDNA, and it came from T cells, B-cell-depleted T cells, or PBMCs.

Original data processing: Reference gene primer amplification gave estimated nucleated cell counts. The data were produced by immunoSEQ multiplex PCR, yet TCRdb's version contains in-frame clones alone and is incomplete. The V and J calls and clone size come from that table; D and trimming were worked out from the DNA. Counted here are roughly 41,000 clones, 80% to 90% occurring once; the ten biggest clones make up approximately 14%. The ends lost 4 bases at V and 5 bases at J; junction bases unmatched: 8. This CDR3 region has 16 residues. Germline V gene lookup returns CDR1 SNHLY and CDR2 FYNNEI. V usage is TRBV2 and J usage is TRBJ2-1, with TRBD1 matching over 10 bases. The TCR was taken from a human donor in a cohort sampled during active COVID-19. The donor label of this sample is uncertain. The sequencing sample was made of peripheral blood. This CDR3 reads CASSAIPGTGDNEQFF. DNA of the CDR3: TGTGCCAGCAGTGCGATACCCGGGACAGGGGACAATGAGCAGTTCTTC.